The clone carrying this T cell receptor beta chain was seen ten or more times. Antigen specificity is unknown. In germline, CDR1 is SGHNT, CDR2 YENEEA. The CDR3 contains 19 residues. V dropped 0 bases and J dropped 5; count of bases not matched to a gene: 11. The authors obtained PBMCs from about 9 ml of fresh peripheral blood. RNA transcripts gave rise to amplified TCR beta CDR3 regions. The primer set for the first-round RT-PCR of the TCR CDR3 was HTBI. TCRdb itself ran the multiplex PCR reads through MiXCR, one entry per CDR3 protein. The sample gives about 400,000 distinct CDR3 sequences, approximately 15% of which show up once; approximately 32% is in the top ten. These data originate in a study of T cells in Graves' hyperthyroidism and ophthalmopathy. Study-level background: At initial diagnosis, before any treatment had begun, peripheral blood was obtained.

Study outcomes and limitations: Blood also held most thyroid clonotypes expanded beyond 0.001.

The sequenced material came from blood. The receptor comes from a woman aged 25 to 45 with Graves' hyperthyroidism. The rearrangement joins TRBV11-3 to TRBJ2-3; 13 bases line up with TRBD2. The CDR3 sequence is CASSLDQGGLAGEVDTQYF. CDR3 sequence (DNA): TGTGCCAGCAGCTTAGATCAAGGAGGACTAGCGGGAGAGGTAGATACGCAGTATTTT.